The clone carrying this TCR beta chain was recorded many times. The target antigen is unknown. From approximately 430 ng of RNA, a library with molecular barcoded alpha/delta and beta/gamma adaptors was made. Using its own MiXCR run on the reads, TCRdb lists one record per CDR3 protein. The data contain roughly 68,000 distinct CDR3 sequences, approximately 13% of them singletons. The data were obtained in a study of read filtering for tumor transcriptome and immune sequencing. Study-wide background: IR-seq gave about 4 to 10.27 million TCR reads per sample; RNA-seq gave roughly 80 to 1,400. Study results and limitations: About 80% of IR-seq clonotypes had a single read, yet these held roughly 3.7% of reads.

At the time of active disease, bone marrow was collected from every patient. Trimming took off 2 bases at V and 1 base at J, with 17 bases between the two ends. The germline V gene encodes CDR1 MGHDK and CDR2 SYGVNS. This CDR3 comprises 17 residues. The sample comprised a population of CD138-negative cells sorted from bone marrow. V gene TRBV25-1 combines with J gene TRBJ2-5; D call uncertain. The TCR originated in a donor aged 40 or older with multiple myeloma. In DNA, the CDR3 is TGTGCCAGCAGTGAAGATAAAGTGCTAGGCGGCCAAGAGACCCAGTACTTC. This sequence encodes CASSEDKVLGGQETQYF. Using reference TRBV25-1 and TRBJ2-5 for the parts outside the CDR3, the full variable domain is EADIYQTPRYLVIGTGKKITLECSQTMGHDKMYWYQQDPGMELHLIHYSYGVNSTEKGDLSSESTVSRIRTEHFPLTLESARPSHTSQYLCASSEDKVLGGQETQYFGPGTRLLVL.